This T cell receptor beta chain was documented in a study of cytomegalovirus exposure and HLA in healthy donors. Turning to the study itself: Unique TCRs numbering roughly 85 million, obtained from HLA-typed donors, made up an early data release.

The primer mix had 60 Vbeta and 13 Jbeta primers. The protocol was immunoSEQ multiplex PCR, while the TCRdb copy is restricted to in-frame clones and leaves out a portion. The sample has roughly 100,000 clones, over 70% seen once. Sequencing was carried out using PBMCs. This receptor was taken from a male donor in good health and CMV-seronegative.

The CDR3 reads CASTDGLAGVGELFF. The CDR3 DNA reads TGCGCCAGCACCGATGGACTAGCGGGAGTCGGGGAGCTGTTTTTT. The V and J genes are TRBV10-2 and TRBJ2-2, with 13 nucleotides matching TRBD2. Trimming removed 7 bases from V and 7 bases from J; junction bases left unmatched: 6. CDR3 size: 15 residues. Per germline, CDR1 WSHSY and CDR2 SAAADI.